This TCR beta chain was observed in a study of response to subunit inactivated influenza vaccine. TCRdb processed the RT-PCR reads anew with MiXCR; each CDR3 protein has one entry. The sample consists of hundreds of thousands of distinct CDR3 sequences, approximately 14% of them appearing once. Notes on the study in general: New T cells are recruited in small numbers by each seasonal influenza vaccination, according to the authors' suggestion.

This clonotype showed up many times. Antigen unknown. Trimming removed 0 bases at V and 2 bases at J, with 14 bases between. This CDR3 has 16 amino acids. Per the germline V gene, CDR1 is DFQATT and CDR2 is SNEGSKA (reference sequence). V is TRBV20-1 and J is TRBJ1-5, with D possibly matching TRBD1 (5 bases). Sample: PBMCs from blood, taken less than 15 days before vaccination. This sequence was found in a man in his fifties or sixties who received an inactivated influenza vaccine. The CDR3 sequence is CSARDPTRDGNQPQHF. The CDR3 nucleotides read TGCAGTGCTAGAGATCCCACCAGGGACGGCAATCAGCCCCAGCATTTT.